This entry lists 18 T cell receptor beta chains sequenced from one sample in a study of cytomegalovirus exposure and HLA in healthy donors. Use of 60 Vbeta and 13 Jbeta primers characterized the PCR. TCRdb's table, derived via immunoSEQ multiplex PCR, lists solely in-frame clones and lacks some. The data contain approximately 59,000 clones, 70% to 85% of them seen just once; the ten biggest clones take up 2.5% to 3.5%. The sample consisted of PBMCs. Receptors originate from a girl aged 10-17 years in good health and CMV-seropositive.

The CDR3, as DNA: TGTGCCAGCAGCTTAGACGGATGGGCCACTGAAGCTTTCTTT. Protein product: CASSLDGWATEAFF. The V and J genes are TRBV5-4 and TRBJ1-1; D unresolved. The CDR3 totals 14 residues. Trimming removed 2 bases at V and 4 bases at J, with 12 bases between. Germline assignment: CDR1 SGHNT and CDR2 YYREEE (reference sequence).

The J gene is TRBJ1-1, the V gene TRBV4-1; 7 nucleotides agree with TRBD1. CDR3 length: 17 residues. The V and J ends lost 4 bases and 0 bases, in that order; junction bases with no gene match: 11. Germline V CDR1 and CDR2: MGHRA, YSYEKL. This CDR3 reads CASSPREGGAVNTEAFF. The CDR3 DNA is TGCGCCAGCAGCCCCCGTGAAGGGGGCGCCGTGAACACTGAAGCTTTCTTT.

The CDR3 DNA reads TGCGCCAGCAGATACAGGGAAGGGCATGAAAAACTGTTTTTT. This sequence encodes CASRYREGHEKLFF. This chain links TRBV23-1 with TRBJ1-4, with D possibly TRBD1 on 6 matching bases. TRBV23-1 is marked as an open reading frame, function uncertain. CDR3 length: 14 residues. Trimming left V 6 bases short and J 6 bases short, with 14 bases between.

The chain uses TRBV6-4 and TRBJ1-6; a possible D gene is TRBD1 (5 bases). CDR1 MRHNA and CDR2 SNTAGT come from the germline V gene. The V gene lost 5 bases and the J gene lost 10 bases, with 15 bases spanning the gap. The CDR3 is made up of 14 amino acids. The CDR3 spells CASSLDTLRSPLHF. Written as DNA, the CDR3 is TGTGCCAGCAGTTTGGACACACTCCGCTCACCCCTCCACTTT.

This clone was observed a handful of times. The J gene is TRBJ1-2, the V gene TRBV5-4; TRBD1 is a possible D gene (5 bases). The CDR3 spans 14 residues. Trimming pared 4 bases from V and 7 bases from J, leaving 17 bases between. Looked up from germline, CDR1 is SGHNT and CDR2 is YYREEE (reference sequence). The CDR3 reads CASSLLGGGIGYTF. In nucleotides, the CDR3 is TGTGCCAGCAGCCTCCTCGGGGGGGGGATTGGCTACACCTTC.

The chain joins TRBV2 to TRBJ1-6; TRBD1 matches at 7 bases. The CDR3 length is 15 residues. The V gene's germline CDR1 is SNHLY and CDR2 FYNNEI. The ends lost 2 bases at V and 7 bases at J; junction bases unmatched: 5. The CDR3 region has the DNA TGTGCCAGCAGTGAATCCGGGACAGAAAATTCACCCCTCCACTTT. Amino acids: CASSESGTENSPLHF.

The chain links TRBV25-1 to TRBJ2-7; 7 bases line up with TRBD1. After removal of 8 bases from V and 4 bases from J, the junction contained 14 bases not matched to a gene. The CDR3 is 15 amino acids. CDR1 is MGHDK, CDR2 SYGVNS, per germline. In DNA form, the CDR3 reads TGTGCCAGCGCCACCCGACAGGGTTTGAGTTACGAGCAGTACTTC. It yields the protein CASATRQGLSYEQYF.

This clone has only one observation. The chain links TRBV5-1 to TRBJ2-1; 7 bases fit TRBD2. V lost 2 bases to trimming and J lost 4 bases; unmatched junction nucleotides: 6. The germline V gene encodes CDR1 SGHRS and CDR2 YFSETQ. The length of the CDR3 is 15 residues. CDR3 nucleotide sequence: TGCGCCAGCAGCTTCTCGGGGGGTCAGTACAATGAGCAGTTCTTC. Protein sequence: CASSFSGGQYNEQFF.

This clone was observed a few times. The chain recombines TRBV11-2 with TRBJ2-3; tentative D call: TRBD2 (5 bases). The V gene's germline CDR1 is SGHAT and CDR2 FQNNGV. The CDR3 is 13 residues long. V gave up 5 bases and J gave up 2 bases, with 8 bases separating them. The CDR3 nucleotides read TGTGCCAGCAGCCCGAGGGACACAGATACGCAGTATTTT. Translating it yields CASSPRDTDTQYF.

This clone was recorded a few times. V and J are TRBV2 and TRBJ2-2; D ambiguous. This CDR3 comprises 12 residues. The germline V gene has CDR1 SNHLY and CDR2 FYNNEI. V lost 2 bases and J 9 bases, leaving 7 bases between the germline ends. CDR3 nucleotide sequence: TGTGCCAGCAGTGAATCGCAGTGGGAGCTGTTTTTT. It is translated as CASSESQWELFF.

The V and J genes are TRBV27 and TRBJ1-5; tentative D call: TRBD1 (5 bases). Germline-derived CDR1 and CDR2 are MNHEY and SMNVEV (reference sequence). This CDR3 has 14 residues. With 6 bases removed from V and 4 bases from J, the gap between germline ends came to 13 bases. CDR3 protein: CASSLTQGNQPQHF. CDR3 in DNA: TGTGCCAGCAGCCTAACGCAGGGAAATCAGCCCCAGCATTTT.

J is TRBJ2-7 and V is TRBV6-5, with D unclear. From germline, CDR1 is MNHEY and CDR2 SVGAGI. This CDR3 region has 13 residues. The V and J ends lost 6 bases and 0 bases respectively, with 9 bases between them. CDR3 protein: CASRVVNSYEQYF. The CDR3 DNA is TGTGCCAGCAGAGTAGTTAACTCCTACGAGCAGTACTTC.

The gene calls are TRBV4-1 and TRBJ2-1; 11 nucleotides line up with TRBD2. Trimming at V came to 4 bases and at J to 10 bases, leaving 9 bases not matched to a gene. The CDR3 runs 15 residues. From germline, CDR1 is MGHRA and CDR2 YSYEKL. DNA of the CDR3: TGCGCCAGCAGCCTACTAGCGGGGGTCTTAGTGGAGCAGTTCTTC. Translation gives CASSLLAGVLVEQFF.

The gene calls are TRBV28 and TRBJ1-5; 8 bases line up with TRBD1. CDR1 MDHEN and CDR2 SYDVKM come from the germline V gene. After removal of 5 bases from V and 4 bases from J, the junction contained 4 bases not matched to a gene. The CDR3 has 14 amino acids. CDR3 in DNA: TGTGCCAGCAGTCAGGGGGCATGGAATCAGCCCCAGCATTTT. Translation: CASSQGAWNQPQHF. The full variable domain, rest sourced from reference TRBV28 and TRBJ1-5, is DVKVTQSSRYLVKRTGEKVFLECVQDMDHENMFWYRQDPGLGLRLIYFSYDVKMKEKGDIPEGYSVSREKKERFSLILESASTNQTSMYLCASSQGAWNQPQHFGDGTRLSIL.

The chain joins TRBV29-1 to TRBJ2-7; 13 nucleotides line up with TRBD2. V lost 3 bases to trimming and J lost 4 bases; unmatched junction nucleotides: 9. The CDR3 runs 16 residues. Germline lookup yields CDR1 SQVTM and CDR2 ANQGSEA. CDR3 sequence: CSVDWTSGGDEYEQYF. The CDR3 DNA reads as TGCAGCGTTGATTGGACTAGCGGGGGTGATGAGTACGAGCAGTACTTC.

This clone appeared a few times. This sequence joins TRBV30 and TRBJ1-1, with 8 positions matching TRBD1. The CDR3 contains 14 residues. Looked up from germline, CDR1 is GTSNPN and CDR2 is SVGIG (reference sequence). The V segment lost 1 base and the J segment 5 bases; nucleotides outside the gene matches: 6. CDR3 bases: TGTGCCTGGAGTGCTCAGGGGGCAGGGACTGAAGCTTTCTTT. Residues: CAWSAQGAGTEAFF.

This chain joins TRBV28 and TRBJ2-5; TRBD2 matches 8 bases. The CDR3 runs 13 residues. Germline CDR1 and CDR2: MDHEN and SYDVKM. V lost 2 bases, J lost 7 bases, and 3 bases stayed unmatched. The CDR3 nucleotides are TGTGCCAGCAGTTTAGCGGGAGGCCTGACCCAGTACTTC. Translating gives CASSLAGGLTQYF.

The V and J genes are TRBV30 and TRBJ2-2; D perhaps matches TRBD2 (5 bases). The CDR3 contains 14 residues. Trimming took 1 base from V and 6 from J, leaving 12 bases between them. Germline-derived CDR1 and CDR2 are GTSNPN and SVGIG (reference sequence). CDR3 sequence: CAWSALSAAGELFF. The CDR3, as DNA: TGTGCCTGGAGTGCCCTTTCAGCGGCCGGGGAGCTGTTTTTT.